Below are 27 T cell receptor beta chains sequenced from a single sample in a study of vaccination and CD4 T cells after COVID-19. Which antigens these TCRs recognize remains unknown. Treatment of the sample: roughly 10-day PBMC culture with coronavirus spike peptide pools or control peptides (ViraFEST assay). CD4+ T cells that had been cultured provided DNA sequenced with the Oncomine TCR Beta short-read assay. TCRdb reprocessed the PCR reads via MiXCR and lists one record per CDR3 protein. This sample has under 11,000 distinct CDR3 sequences, with roughly 72% found just once. Sequenced material: CD4+ T cells from blood, cultured in vitro. These receptors were collected from a human donor who had recovered from COVID-19.

The V call is TRBV11-3, the J call TRBJ2-5, with D possibly TRBD1 on 6 matching bases. The CDR3 is 13 residues long. Germline CDR1 SGHNT, CDR2 YENEEA. V lost 4 bases to trimming and J lost 5 bases, with 11 bases between them. DNA of the CDR3: TGTGCCAGCAGCTGGGGACAATGGGAGACCCAGTACTTC. Protein sequence: CASSWGQWETQYF.

CDR3 nucleotide sequence: TGCGCCAGCAGCCTCTCTAGCGTGAGGGAGTCGGATACGCAGTATTTT. Translated: CASSLSSVRESDTQYF. The chain joins TRBV4-3 to TRBJ2-3; the D gene is possibly TRBD2 (6 bases). V lost 4 bases to trimming and J lost 6 bases, with 20 bases between them. CDR1 and CDR2 (germline): LGHNA, YSLEER. The CDR3 contains 16 residues.

The CDR3 region has the DNA TGCGCCAGCAGGGTGTTACCTGGACTAGCTCTCTACGAGCAGTACTTC. Translated, it gives CASRVLPGLALYEQYF. J is TRBJ2-7 and V is TRBV5-1, with 8 bases identical to TRBD2. Looked up from germline, CDR1 is SGHRS and CDR2 is YFSETQ. The CDR3 has 16 residues. V lost 5 bases, J lost 3 bases, and 13 bases stayed unmatched.

There are a few counts of this clonotype. CDR3 bases: TGTGCCAGCAGCCCTCAGGGCGGCTCTGGAAACACCATATATTTT. It specifies CASSPQGGSGNTIYF. The V and J genes are TRBV7-6 and TRBJ1-3; TRBD1 is a possible D gene (5 bases). V lost 5 bases and J 0 bases, leaving 11 bases between the germline ends. From germline, CDR1 is SGHVS and CDR2 FNYEAQ. The CDR3 has 15 residues.

This sequence joins TRBV2 and TRBJ1-3; TRBD1 matches at 9 bases. This CDR3 is 16 amino acids long. The V segment lost 6 bases and the J segment 1 base; nucleotides outside the gene matches: 7. CDR1 SNHLY and CDR2 FYNNEI come from the germline V gene. This CDR3 is CASSRQGVVSGNTIYF. CDR3 in DNA: TGTGCCAGCAGCCGACAGGGGGTTGTTTCTGGAAACACCATATATTTT. The variable domain in full, completed from reference TRBV2 and TRBJ1-3, reads EPEVTQTPSHQVTQMGQEVILRCVPISNHLYFYWYRQILGQKVEFLVSFYNNEISEKSEIFDDQFSVERPDGSNFTLKIRSTKLEDSAMYFCASSRQGVVSGNTIYFGEGSWLTVV.

The chain uses TRBV20-1 and TRBJ2-7; either TRBD1 or TRBD2 may fit D (5 bases each). CDR1 and CDR2 from the germline V gene are DFQATT and SNEGSKA (reference sequence). The CDR3 has 13 amino acids. The V and J ends lost 5 bases and 0 bases respectively, with 11 bases between them. CDR3 region: CSASGTVSYEQYF. Written as DNA, the CDR3 is TGCAGTGCTTCCGGGACGGTCTCCTACGAGCAGTACTTC.

The chain employs TRBV20-1 and TRBJ2-5; D remains unclear. V was cut by 3 bases and J by 2 bases, with 13 bases left in between. There are 14 residues in the CDR3. Germline V gene lookup returns CDR1 DFQATT and CDR2 SNEGSKA (reference sequence). As DNA, the CDR3 is TGCAGTGCTAGTTTCCGTGCAGGTCAAGAGACCCAGTACTTC. As protein: CSASFRAGQETQYF.

This clonotype is labeled as medium-sized. V usage is TRBV7-2 and J usage is TRBJ1-5, with D tentatively TRBD1 (5 bases). The CDR3 covers 15 residues. CDR1 and CDR2 (germline): SGHTA, FQGNSA. Trimming shortened V by 1 base and J by 9 bases, and 16 bases separated the two germline ends. CDR3 sequence: CASSLGLLGRGPQHF. In DNA form, the CDR3 reads TGTGCCAGCAGCTTAGGGCTATTGGGGCGGGGGCCCCAGCATTTT. Filled out from reference TRBV7-2 and TRBJ1-5, the complete variable domain reads GAGVSQSPSNKVTEKGKDVELRCDPISGHTALYWYRQSLGQGLEFLIYFQGNSAPDKSGLPSDRFSAERTGGSVSTLTIQRTQQEDSAVYLCASSLGLLGRGPQHFGDGTRLSIL.

This clonotype was seen only a few times. The chain links TRBV6-1 to TRBJ1-4; 9 bases agree with TRBD1. Germline lookup yields CDR1 MNHNS and CDR2 SASEGT. This CDR3 contains 14 residues. The J segment lost 6 bases and the V segment lost 6 bases, leaving 5 bases of the junction unmatched. The CDR3 coding sequence is TGTGCCAGCAGCACAGGGGGCAACTATGAAAAACTGTTTTTT. Translation: CASSTGGNYEKLFF.

This sequence joins TRBV24-1 and TRBJ2-1, with D possibly being TRBD1 or TRBD2 (6 bases each). This CDR3 comprises 16 residues. Trimming took 0 bases from V and 8 from J, leaving 16 bases between them. Germline CDR1 is KGHDR and CDR2 is SFDVKD. CDR3 residues: CATSDLRQGSGDEQFF. DNA for the CDR3: TGTGCCACCAGTGATTTGAGGCAGGGGTCGGGGGATGAGCAGTTCTTC.

The CDR3 coding sequence is TGTGCCAGCATGCAGGGGGCGCTTCCTTCACCCCTCCACTTT. Its protein product is CASMQGALPSPLHF. V gene TRBV28 combines with J gene TRBJ1-6; 8 bases are a match to TRBD1. Germline CDR1 is MDHEN and CDR2 is SYDVKM. The V and J ends lost 7 bases and 9 bases, in that order; junction bases with no gene match: 8. The CDR3 runs to 14 residues.

The chain combines TRBV5-1 with TRBJ1-6; D gene uncertain. Trimming took 4 bases from V and 2 from J, leaving 7 bases between them. Germline CDR1 SGHRS, CDR2 YFSETQ. The CDR3 totals 14 residues. The CDR3: CASSLSTYNSPLHF. Written as DNA, the CDR3 is TGCGCCAGCAGCCTCTCGACCTATAATTCACCCCTCCACTTT.

This chain uses TRBV20-1 with TRBJ2-2; D is unresolved. This CDR3 is built from 15 residues. Germline V gene sequence: CDR1 DFQATT, CDR2 SNEGSKA (reference sequence). V lost 5 bases to trimming and J lost 0 bases, with 13 bases between them. DNA for the CDR3: TGCAGTGCTCCCAGGCCCCGGGCGAACACCGGGGAGCTGTTTTTT. Protein sequence: CSAPRPRANTGELFF.

The chain joins TRBV6-2 or TRBV6-3 to TRBJ2-2; TRBD1 agrees at 9 bases. The CDR3 length is 16 residues. Trimming removed 5 bases from V and 5 bases from J; junction bases left unmatched: 9. Germline V gives CDR1 MNHEY, CDR2 SVGEGT. The CDR3: CASSTHGTGRTGELFF. CDR3 in DNA: TGTGCCAGCAGTACACACGGGACAGGGAGGACCGGGGAGCTGTTTTTT.

This chain links TRBV20-1 with TRBJ2-6; 7 bases align to TRBD1. Germline V gives CDR1 DFQATT, CDR2 SNEGSKA (reference sequence). This CDR3 region has 15 residues. Unmatched junction bases numbered 6, after V lost 5 bases and J lost 2 bases. For the CDR3, the DNA is TGCAGTGCTCGTTCGACAGGGCCTGGGGCCAACGTCCTGACTTTC. Translated: CSARSTGPGANVLTF.

The rearrangement joins TRBV2 to TRBJ2-5; D is perhaps TRBD1 (6 bases). This CDR3 has 12 residues. Germline values: CDR1 SNHLY, CDR2 FYNNEI. Trimming shortened V by 8 bases and J by 2 bases, and 9 bases separated the two germline ends. CDR3 sequence (DNA): TGTGCCAGCGATAGGGGGCAAGAGACCCAGTACTTC. The encoded protein is CASDRGQETQYF. Based on the CDR3 plus reference TRBV2 and TRBJ2-5, the full variable domain is EPEVTQTPSHQVTQMGQEVILRCVPISNHLYFYWYRQILGQKVEFLVSFYNNEISEKSEIFDDQFSVERPDGSNFTLKIRSTKLEDSAMYFCASDRGQETQYFGPGTRLLVL.

This chain connects TRBV19 to TRBJ1-1; TRBD1 aligns across 9 bases. CDR1 is LNHDA and CDR2 is SQIVND in the germline V gene (reference sequence). The CDR3 consists of 15 residues. J gave up 1 base and V 4 bases, and 4 bases lay outside the gene matches. For the CDR3, the DNA is TGTGCCAGTAGTAAGGGACAGGGAGGGAACACTGAAGCTTTCTTT. It specifies CASSKGQGGNTEAFF.

This sequence joins TRBV2 and TRBJ1-1; no reliable D call. Germline-derived CDR1 and CDR2 are SNHLY and FYNNEI. Trimming removed 7 bases at V and 5 bases at J, with 11 bases between. The CDR3 loop spans 12 amino acids. The CDR3 here is CASINFGTEAFF. The CDR3 bases are TGTGCCAGCATAAACTTTGGGACTGAAGCTTTCTTT.

The chain is built from TRBV24-1 and TRBJ1-2, with a weak D call TRBD1 (6 bases). The V gene lost 4 bases and the J gene lost 3 bases, with 14 bases spanning the gap. CDR1 and CDR2 (germline): KGHDR, SFDVKD. The CDR3 contains 15 residues. CDR3 nucleotides: TGTGCCACCAGTGACAACACCAGGGGCGACTATGGCTACACCTTC. Encoded protein: CATSDNTRGDYGYTF.

V gene TRBV27 combines with J gene TRBJ1-2; TRBD1 matches at 9 bases. The V gene end was trimmed by 6 bases and the J gene end by 6 bases; junction bases not matched to a gene: 5. Looked up from germline, CDR1 is MNHEY and CDR2 is SMNVEV (reference sequence). The CDR3 runs to 13 residues. CDR3 DNA sequence: TGTGCCAGCAGCAATTGGGACAGGGATGGCTACACCTTC. It translates to CASSNWDRDGYTF.

A few counts support this clonotype. This chain uses TRBV11-3 with TRBJ1-6, with D uncertain. This CDR3 has 17 amino acids. Germline assignment: CDR1 SGHNT and CDR2 YENEEA. Deletions cut 5 bases from V and 7 bases from J, with 21 bases between. The CDR3: CASSVGLGIFENSPLHF. The CDR3, as DNA: TGTGCCAGCAGCGTAGGGTTGGGGATTTTTGAGAATTCACCCCTCCACTTT.

J is TRBJ2-7 and V is TRBV7-2, with TRBD1 matching over 7 bases. CDR3 length equals 15 residues. Germline V CDR1 and CDR2: SGHTA, FQGNSA. Trimming at V came to 9 bases and at J to 0 bases, leaving 11 bases not matched to a gene. CDR3 sequence (DNA): TGTGCCAGTTTGGATCGACAGGGCTACTCCTACGAGCAGTACTTC. Amino acid sequence: CASLDRQGYSYEQYF. Based on the CDR3 plus reference TRBV7-2 and TRBJ2-7, the full variable domain is GAGVSQSPSNKVTEKGKDVELRCDPISGHTALYWYRQSLGQGLEFLIYFQGNSAPDKSGLPSDRFSAERTGGSVSTLTIQRTQQEDSAVYLCASLDRQGYSYEQYFGPGTRLTVT.

J is TRBJ2-1 and V is TRBV5-1; D is perhaps TRBD1 or TRBD2 (5 bases each). In germline, CDR1 is SGHRS, CDR2 YFSETQ. Deletions cut 4 bases from V and 6 bases from J, with 17 bases between. This CDR3 region has 15 residues. CDR3 coding DNA: TGCGCCAGCAGCCTGGACGAGGGGCGCGTCAATGAGCAGTTCTTC. It specifies CASSLDEGRVNEQFF.

The chain combines TRBV6-5 with TRBJ2-4, with D perhaps given as TRBD1 or TRBD2 (5 bases each). The V end lost 2 bases, the J end lost 0 bases, and 5 bases lay between the germline ends. CDR1 MNHEY and CDR2 SVGAGI come from the germline V gene. CDR3 length: 14 amino acids. DNA of the CDR3: TGTGCCAGCAGTTACGGGACAGCCAAAAACATTCAGTACTTC. Translating it yields CASSYGTAKNIQYF.

The chain couples TRBV20-1 to TRBJ1-5; 9 bases are shared with TRBD1. V lost 5 bases, J lost 1 base, and 3 bases stayed unmatched. Germline CDR1 and CDR2: DFQATT and SNEGSKA (reference sequence). The CDR3 is 14 amino acids. The CDR3: CSAVDRGSNQPQHF. CDR3 DNA: TGCAGTGCTGTAGACAGGGGGAGCAATCAGCCCCAGCATTTT.

A few counts support this clonotype. The chain has TRBV6-2 or TRBV6-3 and TRBJ1-2, with a weak D call TRBD1 (6 bases). The CDR3 has 13 amino acids. Germline V gene lookup returns CDR1 MNHEY and CDR2 SVGEGT. Trimming took 5 bases from V and 14 from J, leaving 21 bases between them. The CDR3 coding sequence is TGTGCCAGCAGTAGCCGGGACACCGCATGGGGGACCTTC. Amino acid sequence: CASSSRDTAWGTF.

The chain has TRBV5-1 and TRBJ2-5; D ambiguous. The V and J ends lost 4 bases and 1 base respectively, with 14 bases between them. The CDR3 length is 15 residues. In germline, CDR1 is SGHRS, CDR2 YFSETQ. The CDR3 protein is CASSANPGPQETQYF. The DNA of the CDR3 is TGCGCCAGCAGCGCTAACCCCGGTCCCCAAGAGACCCAGTACTTC.